These 5 T cell receptor beta chains were sequenced from one sample in a study of blood T cell repertoires in COVID-19. The assay was immunoSEQ multiplex PCR, and TCRdb's table has in-frame clones only and misses some. In the table there are 200,000 to 250,000 clones, 70% to 90% of which are singletons. Sequences were obtained from PBMCs or T cells enriched from blood (not recorded which). These receptors came from a woman aged 25 to 39 who had been exposed to COVID-19.

The chain carries TRBV20-1 and TRBJ1-4, with D unclear. CDR1 and CDR2 (germline): DFQATT, SNEGSKA (reference sequence). The CDR3 spans 15 residues. Trimming removed 3 bases at V and 3 bases at J, with 14 bases between. The CDR3 region has the DNA TGCAGTGCTAGTATTAATAGTCGGGCTAATGAAAAACTGTTTTTT. This gives the protein CSASINSRANEKLFF.

The chain uses TRBV9 and TRBJ2-7, with D perhaps TRBD1 (6 bases). Between the trimmed V and J ends, which lost 4 bases and 3 bases, there was a span of 14 bases. In germline, CDR1 is SGDLS, CDR2 YYNGEE. The CDR3 has 14 amino acids. The CDR3 sequence: CASSLAGTLYEQYF. The CDR3 coding sequence is TGTGCCAGCAGCTTGGCCGGGACACTCTACGAGCAGTACTTC.

In this sample, this clone turned up once. The chain links TRBV6-5 to TRBJ2-7; 9 nucleotides line up with TRBD1. Germline V gene sequence: CDR1 MNHEY, CDR2 SVGAGI. V lost 5 bases to trimming and J lost 7 bases; unmatched junction nucleotides: 6. The CDR3 extends over 13 amino acids. CDR3 DNA: TGTGCCAGCAGTCTGGGACAGGGAGGGGAGCAGTACTTC. Amino acid sequence: CASSLGQGGEQYF.

For the CDR3, the DNA is TGTGCCAGCAGGCAAACAGGGGCAACTAATGAAAAACTGTTTTTT. Protein sequence: CASRQTGATNEKLFF. The V and J genes are TRBV5-8 and TRBJ1-4; 7 bases match TRBD1. The CDR3 covers 15 residues. V gave up 5 bases and J gave up 0 bases; unmatched junction bases: 4. Germline loops: CDR1 SGHTS, CDR2 YDEGEE.

The rearrangement links TRBV6-5 to TRBJ1-1, with TRBD1 matching over 12 bases. V trimming: 3 bases; J trimming: 12 bases; junction bases outside the gene matches: 11. The germline V gene encodes CDR1 MNHEY and CDR2 SVGAGI. There are 15 residues in the CDR3. DNA of the CDR3: TGTGCCAGCAGTTATAAGGCGGGACAGGGGGCCGGATCTTTCTTT. It yields the protein CASSYKAGQGAGSFF.